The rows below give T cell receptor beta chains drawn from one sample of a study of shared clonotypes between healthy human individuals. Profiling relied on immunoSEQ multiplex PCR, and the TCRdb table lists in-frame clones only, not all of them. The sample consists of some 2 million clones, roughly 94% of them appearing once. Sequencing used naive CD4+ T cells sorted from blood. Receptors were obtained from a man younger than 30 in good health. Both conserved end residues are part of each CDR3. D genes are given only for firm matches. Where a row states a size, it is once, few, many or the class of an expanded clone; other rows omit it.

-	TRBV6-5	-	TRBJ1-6	CASSYWTDNSPLHF
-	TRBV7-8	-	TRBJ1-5	CASSPIMGGGQPQHF
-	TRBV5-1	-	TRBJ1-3	CASSLDSPGNTIYF
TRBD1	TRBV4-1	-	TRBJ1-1	CASSQPGQGYTEAFF
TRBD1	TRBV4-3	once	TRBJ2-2	CASRRTGTGTGELFF
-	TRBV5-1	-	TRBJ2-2	CASSFGTPNTGELFF
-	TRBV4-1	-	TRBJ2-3	CASSHDRPGTDTQYF
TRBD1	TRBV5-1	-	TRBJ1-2	CASSLASTGALGYGYTF
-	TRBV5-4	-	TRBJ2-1	CASSSQGRINEQFF
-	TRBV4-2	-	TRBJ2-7	CASSQEGSSYEQYF
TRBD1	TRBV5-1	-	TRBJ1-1	CASTDRANTEAFF
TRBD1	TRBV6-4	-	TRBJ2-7	CASSALWDRGLYEQYF
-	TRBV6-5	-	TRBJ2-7	CASKTGDTSYEQYF
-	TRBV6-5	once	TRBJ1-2	CASSYSIGLGYTF
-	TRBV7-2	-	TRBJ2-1	CASSLWGDFRNEQFF
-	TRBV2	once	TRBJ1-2	CASSKGPTNYGYTF
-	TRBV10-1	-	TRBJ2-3	CASSPGTRGTDTQYF
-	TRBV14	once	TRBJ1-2	CASTSYRGYTF
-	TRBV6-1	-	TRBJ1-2	CASSERNSYYGYTF
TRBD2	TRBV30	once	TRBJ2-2	CAQSGSITGELFF
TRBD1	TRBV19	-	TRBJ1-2	CASKDRTGHPVTYGYTF
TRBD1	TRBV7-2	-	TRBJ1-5	CASSAPGQAQHF